These 20 T cell receptor beta chains originate from one sample sequenced in a study of blood T cell repertoires in COVID-19. Here immunoSEQ multiplex PCR was the method, and the copy in TCRdb shows in-frame clones only, minus some. The table includes some 200,000 clones, over 60% detected once. Sequencing was done on a sample of peripheral blood. These TCRs come from a woman between 65 and 79 years old with acute or convalescent COVID-19.

The genes are TRBV10-3 and TRBJ1-1; 7 bases match TRBD1. With V trimmed by 6 bases and J by 3 bases, 7 bases remained unmatched. This CDR3 comprises 14 residues. The germline V gene has CDR1 ENHRY and CDR2 SYGVKD. The CDR3 coding sequence is TGTGCCATCAGGCGACAGGGAAGGGACACTGAAGCTTTCTTT. Residues: CAIRRQGRDTEAFF.

The rearrangement joins TRBV2 to TRBJ2-5; D might be TRBD2 (5 bases). From germline, CDR1 is SNHLY and CDR2 FYNNEI. Trimming removed 6 bases from V and 9 bases from J, with 23 bases in between. The CDR3 contains 15 residues. This CDR3 is CASSLRSGAGLAQYF. The CDR3 region has the DNA TGTGCCAGCAGCCTCAGGAGCGGAGCCGGGTTGGCCCAGTACTTC.

The rearrangement links TRBV5-1 to TRBJ2-1, with 7 bases identical to TRBD2. Germline CDR1 and CDR2: SGHRS and YFSETQ. This CDR3 has 14 amino acids. Trimming took 4 bases from V and 13 from J; bases not matched to a gene: 14. CDR3 loop: CASSPVPGLPAQFF. The CDR3 DNA follows: TGCGCCAGCAGCCCGGTACCGGGACTACCGGCCCAGTTCTTC. The full variable domain, rest sourced from reference TRBV5-1 and TRBJ2-1, is KAGVTQTPRYLIKTRGQQVTLSCSPISGHRSVSWYQQTPGQGLQFLFEYFSETQRNKGNFPGRFSGRQFSNSRSEMNVSTLELGDSALYLCASSPVPGLPAQFFGPGTRLTVL.

The genes are TRBV19 and TRBJ1-2; D not certain. Germline values: CDR1 LNHDA, CDR2 SQIVND (reference sequence). Trimming left V 7 bases short and J 4 bases short, with 16 bases between. This CDR3 is built from 14 residues. The CDR3 loop is CASTDTGRTYGYTF. CDR3 nucleotide sequence: TGTGCCAGTACCGATACCGGGAGAACCTATGGCTACACCTTC. Drawing the rest from reference TRBV19 and TRBJ1-2, the complete variable domain is DGGITQSPKYLFRKEGQNVTLSCEQNLNHDAMYWYRQDPGQGLRLIYYSQIVNDFQKGDIAEGYSVSREKKESFPLTVTSAQKNPTAFYLCASTDTGRTYGYTFGSGTRLTVV.

CDR3 residues: CASSPTAYQPQHF. The CDR3 DNA is TGTGCCAGCTCACCGACAGCCTATCAGCCCCAGCATTTT. The J gene is TRBJ1-5, the V gene TRBV18; D is possibly TRBD1 (5 bases). CDR1 and CDR2 from the germline V gene are KGHSH and LQKENI. The germline V and J ends were trimmed by 3 bases and 5 bases, with 8 bases remaining between them. The CDR3 is 13 amino acids.

The CDR3 coding sequence is TGTGCCAGCAGTTCCGCGACAGGGGATGAGCAGTTCTTC. It codes for CASSSATGDEQFF. This sequence joins TRBV27 and TRBJ2-1; 8 bases are shared with TRBD1. V lost 4 bases, J lost 8 bases, and 4 bases stayed unmatched. CDR3 length equals 13 residues. Germline assignment: CDR1 MNHEY and CDR2 SMNVEV (reference sequence).

This clone was detected once. CDR3 bases: TGTGCCAGTAGTATTGATTTGACAAACTCTGAAGCTTTCTTT. Residues: CASSIDLTNSEAFF. V usage is TRBV19 and J usage is TRBJ1-1; D remains ambiguous. With 3 bases removed from V and 6 bases from J, the gap between germline ends came to 14 bases. This CDR3 is 14 amino acids long. CDR1 and CDR2 (germline): LNHDA, SQIVND (reference sequence).

The chain is built from TRBV5-1 and TRBJ2-3; 9 positions agree with TRBD1. CDR1 and CDR2 (germline): SGHRS, YFSETQ. This CDR3 comprises 13 residues. With 7 bases clipped from V and 5 bases from J, the junction kept 5 bases outside the gene matches. The CDR3 sequence: CASAGQGQDTQYF. The CDR3 region has the DNA TGCGCCAGCGCAGGACAGGGGCAAGATACGCAGTATTTT.

The genes are TRBV6-5 and TRBJ1-3, with D unresolved. This CDR3 has 15 residues. The V end lost 6 bases, the J end lost 0 bases, and 12 bases lay between the germline ends. Germline V gene data show CDR1 as MNHEY and CDR2 as SVGAGI. CDR3 residues: CASRQPSSSGNTIYF. In nucleotides, the CDR3 is TGTGCCAGCAGACAGCCGTCGAGCTCTGGAAACACCATATATTTT.

The genes are TRBV11-3 and TRBJ2-7; D uncertain. The germline V gene has CDR1 SGHNT and CDR2 YENEEA. V lost 4 bases, J lost 4 bases, and 11 bases lay in between. There are 13 residues in the CDR3. CDR3 residues: CASSSPRIYEQYF. The CDR3 coding sequence is TGTGCCAGCAGCTCCCCTAGGATTTACGAGCAGTACTTC. Full variable domain (remainder filled in from reference TRBV11-3 and TRBJ2-7): EAGVVQSPRYKIIEKKQPVAFWCNPISGHNTLYWYLQNLGQGPELLIRYENEEAVDDSQLPKDRFSAERLKGVDSTLKIQPAELGDSAVYLCASSSPRIYEQYFGPGTRLTVT.

The rearrangement joins TRBV4-1 to TRBJ2-7; TRBD1 agrees at 8 bases. Germline V gene data show CDR1 as MGHRA and CDR2 as YSYEKL. The CDR3 loop spans 16 amino acids. With V trimmed by 1 base and J by 2 bases, 7 bases remained unmatched. The CDR3 spells CASSQGYRQGPYEQYF. The DNA for the CDR3 is TGCGCCAGCAGCCAAGGGTACCGACAGGGGCCCTACGAGCAGTACTTC.

This chain uses TRBV5-1 with TRBJ1-1; D is undetermined. The germline V and J ends were trimmed by 3 bases and 6 bases, with 15 bases remaining between them. The CDR3 is 14 residues long. Per the germline V gene, CDR1 is SGHRS and CDR2 is YFSETQ. The CDR3 bases are TGCGCCAGCAGCTCTCTCGAAGGGAGCCCTGAAGCTTTCTTT. It specifies CASSSLEGSPEAFF. The whole variable domain, filled in from reference TRBV5-1 and TRBJ1-1, reads KAGVTQTPRYLIKTRGQQVTLSCSPISGHRSVSWYQQTPGQGLQFLFEYFSETQRNKGNFPGRFSGRQFSNSRSEMNVSTLELGDSALYLCASSSLEGSPEAFFGQGTRLTVV.

The genes are TRBV3-1 (or the pseudogene TRBV3-2) and TRBJ2-1; tentatively, D is TRBD2 (5 bases). V gave up 0 bases and J gave up 1 base, with 10 bases separating them. Germline loops: CDR1 LGHDT, CDR2 YNNKEL (reference sequence). The CDR3 covers 16 residues. CDR3 sequence (DNA): TGTGCCAGCAGCCAAGACAATCCGGGATCCTACAATGAGCAGTTCTTC. It yields the protein CASSQDNPGSYNEQFF.

This chain connects TRBV2 to TRBJ1-1; maybe TRBD1 (6 bases). This CDR3 contains 15 residues. Germline V gene data show CDR1 as SNHLY and CDR2 as FYNNEI. V lost 6 bases and J 4 bases, leaving 18 bases between the germline ends. The CDR3 sequence is CASSLTGQRATEAFF. CDR3 bases: TGTGCCAGCAGCCTGACTGGACAGAGAGCCACTGAAGCTTTCTTT.

The chain recombines TRBV29-1 with TRBJ2-1; D unclear. The V end was cut by 1 base, the J end by 6 bases, with 7 bases between. Germline CDR1 is SQVTM and CDR2 is ANQGSEA. The CDR3 has 12 residues. The CDR3, as DNA: TGCAGCGTTGAAGGACTCAGCAATGAGCAGTTCTTC. It is translated as CSVEGLSNEQFF.

This chain joins TRBV20-1 and TRBJ2-1; 7 bases are a match to TRBD2. J was trimmed by 6 bases and V by 3 bases; bases with no gene match: 14. The CDR3 has 16 residues. From germline, CDR1 is DFQATT and CDR2 SNEGSKA (reference sequence). CDR3 protein: CSASGKAGAHLNEQFF. The CDR3 DNA sequence: TGCAGTGCTAGTGGAAAGGCGGGAGCCCACCTCAATGAGCAGTTCTTC.

The rearrangement joins TRBV3-1 (or the pseudogene TRBV3-2) to TRBJ2-2, with D possibly TRBD2 on 5 matching bases. Germline assignment: CDR1 LGHDT and CDR2 YNNKEL (reference sequence). This CDR3 has 14 residues. V gave up 2 bases and J gave up 6 bases, with 10 bases separating them. The CDR3 protein is CASSQRGNAGELFF. In DNA, the CDR3 is TGTGCCAGCAGCCAACGAGGGAATGCCGGGGAGCTGTTTTTT.

This rearrangement joins TRBV11-3 to TRBJ2-7; TRBD2 agrees at 15 bases. From germline, CDR1 is SGHNT and CDR2 YENEEA. The CDR3 runs to 16 residues. Trimming cost V 4 bases and J 6 bases; bases outside gene matches: 7. The CDR3 reads CASSSGLAGGRVEQYF. CDR3 bases: TGTGCCAGCAGCTCGGGACTAGCGGGAGGACGGGTCGAGCAGTACTTC.

The V and J genes are TRBV2 and TRBJ2-1, with D possibly matching TRBD2 (6 bases). This CDR3 is built from 14 residues. CDR1 is SNHLY and CDR2 is FYNNEI in the germline V gene. V was shortened by 4 bases and J by 5 bases, with 12 bases between the two germline ends. Here the CDR3 DNA reads TGTGCCAGCAGTGGTCCGGGACTCAACAATGAGCAGTTCTTC. This sequence encodes CASSGPGLNNEQFF.

The CDR3 DNA reads TGTGCCAGCAGTTTCGGACAGCTGTACGAGCAGTACTTC. Its protein product is CASSFGQLYEQYF. This chain links TRBV27 with TRBJ2-7, with TRBD1 as a possible D gene (6 bases). The CDR3 covers 13 residues. Trimming stripped 3 bases from V and 4 bases from J, with 10 bases between. Germline CDR1 is MNHEY and CDR2 is SMNVEV (reference sequence).